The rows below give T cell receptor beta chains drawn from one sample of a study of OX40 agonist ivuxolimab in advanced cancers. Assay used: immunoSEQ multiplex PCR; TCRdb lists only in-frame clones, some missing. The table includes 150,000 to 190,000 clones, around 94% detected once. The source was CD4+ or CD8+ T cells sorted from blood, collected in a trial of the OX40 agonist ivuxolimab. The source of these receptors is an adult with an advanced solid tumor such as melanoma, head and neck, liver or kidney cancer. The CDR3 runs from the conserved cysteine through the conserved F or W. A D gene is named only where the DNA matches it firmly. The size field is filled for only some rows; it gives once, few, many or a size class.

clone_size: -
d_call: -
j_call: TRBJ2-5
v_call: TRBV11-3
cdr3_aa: CASSLGDSQETQYF
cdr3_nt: TGTGCCAGCAGCTTAGGGGACTCCCAAGAGACCCAGTACTTC

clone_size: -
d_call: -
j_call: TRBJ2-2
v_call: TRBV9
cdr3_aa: CASSVFWAWDTGELFF
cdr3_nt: TGTGCCAGCAGTGTTTTTTGGGCGTGGGACACCGGGGAGCTGTTTTTT

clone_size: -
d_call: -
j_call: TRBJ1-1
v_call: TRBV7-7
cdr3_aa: CASSRDVDTEAFF
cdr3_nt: TGTGCCAGCAGCCGGGACGTGGACACTGAAGCTTTCTTT

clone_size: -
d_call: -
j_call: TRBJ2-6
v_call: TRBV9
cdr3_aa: CASSVGPVRGAEGANVLTF
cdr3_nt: TGTGCCAGCAGCGTAGGGCCCGTTAGGGGGGCGGAAGGGGCCAACGTCCTGACTTTC

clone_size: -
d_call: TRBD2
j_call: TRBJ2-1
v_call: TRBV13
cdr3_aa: CASSPSGGLLNNEQFF
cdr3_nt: TGTGCCAGCAGCCCCAGCGGGGGACTCCTCAACAATGAGCAGTTCTTC

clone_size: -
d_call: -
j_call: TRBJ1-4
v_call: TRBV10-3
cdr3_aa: CAIIPGREKLFF
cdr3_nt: TGTGCCATCATTCCCGGACGGGAAAAACTGTTTTTT

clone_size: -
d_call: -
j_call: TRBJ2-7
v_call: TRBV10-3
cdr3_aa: CAISQSSSYEQYF
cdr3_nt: TGTGCCATCAGTCAGTCAAGCTCCTACGAGCAGTACTTC

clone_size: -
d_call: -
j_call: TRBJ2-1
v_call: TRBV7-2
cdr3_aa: CASSLRGGQWDEQFF
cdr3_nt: TGTGCCAGCAGCTTAAGGGGGGGACAGTGGGATGAGCAGTTCTTC

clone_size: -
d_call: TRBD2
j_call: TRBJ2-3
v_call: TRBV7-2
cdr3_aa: CASRLPGGGGDTQYF
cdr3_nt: TGTGCCAGCAGACTGCCGGGGGGTGGCGGGGATACGCAGTATTTT

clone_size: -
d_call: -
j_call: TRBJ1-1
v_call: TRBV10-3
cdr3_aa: CAIWTPTSTEAFF
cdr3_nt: TGTGCCATCTGGACCCCCACAAGCACTGAAGCTTTCTTT

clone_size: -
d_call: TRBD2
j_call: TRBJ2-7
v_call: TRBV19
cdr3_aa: CASSMGRGTSGTNYEQYF
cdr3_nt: TGTGCCAGTAGTATGGGCAGGGGGACTAGCGGGACAAACTACGAGCAGTACTTC

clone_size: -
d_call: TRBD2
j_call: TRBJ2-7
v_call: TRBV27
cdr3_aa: CASGEGWSYEQYF
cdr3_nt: TGTGCCAGTGGGGAGGGGTGGTCCTACGAGCAGTACTTC

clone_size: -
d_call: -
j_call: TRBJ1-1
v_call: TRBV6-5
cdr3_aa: CASSRGGGVNTEAFF
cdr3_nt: TGTGCCAGCAGTCGCGGTGGGGGAGTGAACACTGAAGCTTTCTTT

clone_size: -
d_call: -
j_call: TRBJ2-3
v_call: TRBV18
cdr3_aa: CASSPPGRTDTQYF
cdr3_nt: TGTGCCAGCTCACCCCCCGGGAGAACAGATACGCAGTATTTT

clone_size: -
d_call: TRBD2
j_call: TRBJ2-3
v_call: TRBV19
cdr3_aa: CATKGLDGTDTQYF
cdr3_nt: TGTGCCACCAAGGGACTAGACGGGACGGATACGCAGTATTTT

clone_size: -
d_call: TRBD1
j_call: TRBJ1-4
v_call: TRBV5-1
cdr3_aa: CASSLMGSTGKSEKLFF
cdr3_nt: TGCGCCAGCAGCCTGATGGGGTCGACAGGGAAGAGTGAAAAACTGTTTTTT

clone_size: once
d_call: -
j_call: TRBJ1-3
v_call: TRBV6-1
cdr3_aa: CASSEEGRNTIYF
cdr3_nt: TGTGCCAGCAGTGAGGAAGGCAGAAACACCATATATTTT

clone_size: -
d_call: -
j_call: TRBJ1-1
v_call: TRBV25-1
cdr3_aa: CASSEFRNRNTEAFF
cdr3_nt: TGTGCCAGCAGTGAATTTAGAAACCGGAACACTGAAGCTTTCTTT

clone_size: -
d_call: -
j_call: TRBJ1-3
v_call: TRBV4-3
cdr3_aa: CASSQGMSGNTIYF
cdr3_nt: TGCGCCAGCAGCCAAGGGATGTCGGGAAACACCATATATTTT

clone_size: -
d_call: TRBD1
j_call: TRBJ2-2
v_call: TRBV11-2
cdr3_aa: CASSFAGGGTGELFF
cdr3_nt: TGTGCCAGCAGCTTCGCAGGGGGCGGAACCGGGGAGCTGTTTTTT

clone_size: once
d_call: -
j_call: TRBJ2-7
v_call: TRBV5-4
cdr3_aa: CASSDGTRSYEQYF
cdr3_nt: TGTGCCAGCAGCGACGGCACGAGGTCCTACGAGCAGTACTTC

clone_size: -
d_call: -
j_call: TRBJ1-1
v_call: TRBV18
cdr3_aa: CASSPAAGNTEAFF
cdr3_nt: TGTGCCAGCTCACCAGCGGCAGGGAACACTGAAGCTTTCTTT